This T cell receptor beta chain stems from a study of identical twins. Healthy Caucasian donors formed the entire cohort. Broader study findings: Cross-sectional statistical analysis, not tracking of the same donors, underpinned the conclusions. Models, which agreed with sharing between unrelated individuals, nonetheless underestimated the out-of-frame TCR alpha sharing seen in monozygotic twins.

In its sample, this clonotype was seen many times. Its target is not known. CDR1 is PRHDT and CDR2 is FYEKMQ in the germline V gene (reference sequence). This CDR3 comprises 16 residues. V gave up 5 bases and J gave up 6 bases; unmatched junction bases: 13. TCRdb ran MiXCR on the 5' RACE reads and lists one entry per CDR3 protein. The sample includes approximately 690,000 distinct CDR3 sequences, approximately 6% of them seen just once. The source is a man aged 18 to 30 in good health. The chain carries TRBV13 and TRBJ2-1, with 7 bases identical to TRBD2. Sequences were obtained from naive T cells sorted from blood. CDR3 loop: CASSHSGTKTPNEQFF. The DNA for the CDR3 is TGTGCCAGCAGCCATTCCGGGACTAAAACTCCCAATGAGCAGTTCTTC.